This TCR beta chain was observed in a study of beta chain features in type 1 diabetes. Study-wide points: The naive, central memory and Treg TCRB repertoires of patients appeared to be more similar to one another than those of healthy donors. Moderately but significantly shorter TCRB CDR3s were found in Type 1 diabetes patients in all four CD4+ subsets.

It was one heparinised blood draw, averaging around 120 mL, that each donor gave. The study reverse transcribed the entire isolated RNA, so it sequenced expressed TCRB transcripts. The data were produced by immunoSEQ multiplex PCR, yet TCRdb's version contains in-frame clones alone and is incomplete. The profile covers hundreds of thousands of clones, with under 15% appearing a single time and roughly 0.022% taken by the ten largest. The germline V gene has CDR1 SEHNR and CDR2 FQNEAQ (reference sequence). This CDR3 contains 14 residues. Trimming took 3 bases from V and 7 from J, leaving 10 bases between them. In regard to this clone: The antigen remains unidentified.

The sample taken for sequencing was naive CD4+ T cells from blood. The chain employs TRBV7-9 and TRBJ1-6, with a tentative D call TRBD1 (5 bases). The sequence was collected from a man between 18 and 35 years old with type 1 diabetes. The CDR3 nucleotides are TGTGCCAGCAGCTTGCAGGGTTCCAATTCACCCCTCCACTTT. It encodes CASSLQGSNSPLHF.